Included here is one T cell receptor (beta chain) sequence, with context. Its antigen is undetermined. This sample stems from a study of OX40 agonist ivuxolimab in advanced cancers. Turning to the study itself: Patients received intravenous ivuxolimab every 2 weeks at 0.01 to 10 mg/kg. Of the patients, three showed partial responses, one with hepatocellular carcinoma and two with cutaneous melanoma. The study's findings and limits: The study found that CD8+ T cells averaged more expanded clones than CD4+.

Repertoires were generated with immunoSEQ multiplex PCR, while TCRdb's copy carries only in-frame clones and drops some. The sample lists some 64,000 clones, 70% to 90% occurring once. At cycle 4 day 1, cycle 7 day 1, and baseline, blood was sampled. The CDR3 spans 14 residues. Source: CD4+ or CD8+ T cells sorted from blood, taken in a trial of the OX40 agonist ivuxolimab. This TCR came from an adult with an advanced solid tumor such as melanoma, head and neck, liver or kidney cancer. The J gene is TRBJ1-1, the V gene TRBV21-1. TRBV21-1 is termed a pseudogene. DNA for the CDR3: TGTGCCAGCAGCTCCGACCCCATGAACACTGAAGCTTTCTTT. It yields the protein CASSSDPMNTEAFF.